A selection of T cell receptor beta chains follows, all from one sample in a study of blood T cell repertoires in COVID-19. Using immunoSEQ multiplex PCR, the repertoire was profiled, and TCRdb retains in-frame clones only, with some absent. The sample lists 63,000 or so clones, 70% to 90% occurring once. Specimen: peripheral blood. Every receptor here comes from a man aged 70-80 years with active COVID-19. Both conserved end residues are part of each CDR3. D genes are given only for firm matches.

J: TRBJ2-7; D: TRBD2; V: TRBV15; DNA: TGTGCCACCAGCAGAGAGCGGGGGGGGTCCTACGAGCAGTACTTC; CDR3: CATSRERGGSYEQYF
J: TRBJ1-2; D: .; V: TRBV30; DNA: TGTGCCTGGCGGCACGGACGTCAGAGCGGCTATGGCTACACCTTC; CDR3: CAWRHGRQSGYGYTF
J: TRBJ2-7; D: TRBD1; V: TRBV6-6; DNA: TGTGCCAGCAGTACAGGGGGCGGCGAGCAGTACTTC; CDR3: CASSTGGGEQYF
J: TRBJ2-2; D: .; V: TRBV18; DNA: TGTGCCAGCTCACCCCCGGGAAAGAACACCGGGGAGCTGTTTTTT; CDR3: CASSPPGKNTGELFF
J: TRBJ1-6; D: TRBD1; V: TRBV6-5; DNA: TGTGCCAGCAGTTACTCGGGACAGGGGAGGGGATCACCCCTCCACTTT; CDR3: CASSYSGQGRGSPLHF
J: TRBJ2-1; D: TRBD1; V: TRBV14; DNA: TGTGCCAGCAGCCAGTCCCCTGGACAGGACTGGAATGAGCAGTTCTTC; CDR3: CASSQSPGQDWNEQFF
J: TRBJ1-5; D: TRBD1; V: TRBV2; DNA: TGTGCCAGCCTCGGACAGGGGGCGAATCAGCCCCAGCATTTT; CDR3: CASLGQGANQPQHF
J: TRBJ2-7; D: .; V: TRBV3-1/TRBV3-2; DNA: TGTGCCAGCACCCAGGGGCAGAATACGAGGGAGCAGTACTTC; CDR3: CASTQGQNTREQYF
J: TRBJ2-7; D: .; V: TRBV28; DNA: TGTGCCAGCAGTTCGGCAGGGCCTTACTACGAGCAGTACTTC; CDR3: CASSSAGPYYEQYF
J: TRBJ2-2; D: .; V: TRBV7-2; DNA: TGTGCCAGCAGTGGGTGGGCGGGTAACACCGGGGAGCTGTTTTTT; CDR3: CASSGWAGNTGELFF
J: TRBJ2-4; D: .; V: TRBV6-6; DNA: TGTGCCAGCAGTTACTCGAGGGCCCGGGGAAACATTCAGTACTTC; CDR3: CASSYSRARGNIQYF
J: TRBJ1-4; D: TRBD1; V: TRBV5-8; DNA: TGTGCCAGCAGCTTGGGGGACAGGGGAACTAATGAAAAACTGTTTTTT; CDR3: CASSLGDRGTNEKLFF
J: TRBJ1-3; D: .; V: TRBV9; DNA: TGTGCCAGCAGCCCCACCGGGTCGAGGGGGAACACCATATATTTT; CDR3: CASSPTGSRGNTIYF
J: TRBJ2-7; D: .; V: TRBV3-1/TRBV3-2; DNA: TGTGCCAGCAGCCAGCGGATTCTCTACGAGCAGTACTTC; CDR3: CASSQRILYEQYF
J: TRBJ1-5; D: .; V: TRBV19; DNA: TGTGCCAGTCGGGGGGGGGATCAGCCCCAGCATTTT; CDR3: CASRGGDQPQHF
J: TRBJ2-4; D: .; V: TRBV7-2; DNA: TGTGCCAGCAGCCAAAGGGGTACCAAAAACATTCAGTACTTC; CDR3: CASSQRGTKNIQYF